This T cell receptor (beta chain) was observed in a study of T-cell reconstitution after alpha-beta-depleted transplantation in children. This clonotype was recorded at least ten times. Construction of the TCRbeta library involved unique molecular identifiers. TCRdb redid the calling of the PCR reads with MiXCR, one entry per CDR3 protein. The table lists fewer than 550,000 distinct CDR3 sequences, about 10% of them singletons. The germline V and J ends were trimmed by 6 bases and 3 bases, with 12 bases remaining between them. The CDR3 has 14 amino acids. The chain has TRBV12-3 or TRBV12-4 and TRBJ1-5; D is unresolved. The clonotype originates from a child aged 2-15 years with inherited bone marrow failure, due to receive a stem cell transplant. Here the sequenced sample was PBMCs, taken before TCRalphabeta/CD19-depleted stem cell transplant. The CDR3: CASSQEGYNQPQHF. In DNA, the CDR3 is TGTGCCAGCAGCCAGGAGGGATACAATCAGCCCCAGCATTTT.